This T cell receptor (beta chain) comes out of a study of T-cell reconstitution after alpha-beta-depleted transplantation in children. This clonotype was counted between two and nine times. Germline CDR1 DFQATT, CDR2 SNEGSKA (reference sequence). The length of the CDR3 is 16 residues. With V trimmed by 0 bases and J by 1 base, 3 bases remained unmatched. Preparation of the TCRbeta library was carried out with unique molecular identifiers. One entry per CDR3 protein, called by TCRdb with MiXCR from the PCR reads. The sample includes approximately 400,000 distinct CDR3 sequences, approximately 11% of them seen just once.

This chain connects TRBV20-1 to TRBJ2-2; 9 nucleotides align to TRBD1. This TCR was sampled from a human donor who donated a stem cell graft to a child with acute myeloid leukemia. The sample in question was PBMCs from the stem cell graft donor, obtained from the stem cell graft. The CDR3 is CSARDLGQGNTGELFF. The CDR3 bases are TGCAGTGCTAGAGATCTGGGACAGGGGAACACCGGGGAGCTGTTTTTT.